The 29 T cell receptor beta chains below were found in one sample sequenced in a study of early T cells in non-severe SARS-CoV-2 infection. TCRdb reprocessed the 5' RACE reads with MiXCR, giving one entry per CDR3 protein. The sample yields 85,000 to 100,000 distinct CDR3 sequences, approximately 10% seen once. The source material was whole blood. The origin of the receptors is an adult who was a healthcare worker with PCR-confirmed SARS-CoV-2 infection or an uninfected control (not recorded which).

This clonotype was recorded at least ten times. The CDR3 spells CASSFYDRGNNEQFF. In DNA form, the CDR3 reads TGTGCCAGCAGCTTTTATGACAGGGGGAACAATGAGCAGTTCTTC. The chain links TRBV5-6 to TRBJ2-1; 9 bases line up with TRBD1. Unmatched junction bases numbered 5, after V lost 2 bases and J lost 5 bases. The CDR3 has 15 residues. From germline, CDR1 is SGHDT and CDR2 YYEEEE.

This clonotype was detected ten times or more. The chain carries TRBV3-1 and TRBJ2-3; TRBD2 matches at 10 bases. V lost 0 bases, J lost 2 bases, and 8 bases stayed unmatched. The CDR3 is 18 amino acids. Germline CDR1 reads LGHDT; CDR2 reads YNNKEL (reference sequence). The CDR3 DNA follows: TGTGCCAGCAGCCAAGATAACGGACTAGCGGTGCCCACAGATACGCAGTATTTT. It encodes CASSQDNGLAVPTDTQYF.

The DNA for the CDR3 is TGCAGTGCTAGAGATCTGGCGCAACCGATTCAAAATGAGCAGTTCTTC. Translating it yields CSARDLAQPIQNEQFF. The V gene is TRBV20-1, the J gene TRBJ2-1; no reliable D call. Germline values: CDR1 DFQATT, CDR2 SNEGSKA (reference sequence). The CDR3 is made up of 16 amino acids. Trimming removed 0 bases from V and 7 bases from J, with 19 bases in between.

This clonotype has more than one count but fewer than ten. The chain employs TRBV6-1 and TRBJ2-3, with 9 positions matching TRBD1. Germline V CDR1 and CDR2: MNHNS, SASEGT. The V gene end was trimmed by 3 bases and the J gene end by 2 bases; junction bases not matched to a gene: 6. The CDR3 loop spans 16 amino acids. CDR3 in amino acids: CASSDAGQGNTDTQYF. Written as DNA, the CDR3 is TGTGCCAGCAGTGATGCGGGACAGGGTAACACAGATACGCAGTATTTT.

The rearrangement links TRBV3-1 to TRBJ1-3; D uncertain. The germline V gene has CDR1 LGHDT and CDR2 YNNKEL (reference sequence). The CDR3 spans 14 residues. Deletions cut 4 bases from V and 4 bases from J, with 11 bases between. CDR3 nucleotide sequence: TGTGCCAGCAGCCTCAGGACGGGAGGAAACACCATATATTTT. It specifies CASSLRTGGNTIYF.

The rearrangement uses TRBV20-1 and TRBJ2-3; 7 positions agree with TRBD2. V shed 0 bases and J 4 bases; nucleotides not matched to a gene: 7. The V gene's germline CDR1 is DFQATT and CDR2 SNEGSKA (reference sequence). This CDR3 has 15 residues. DNA for the CDR3: TGCAGTGCTAGAGATCGTCTCCGGGGGGCAGATACGCAGTATTTT. It translates to CSARDRLRGADTQYF.

This clonotype was counted ten times or more. The rearrangement links TRBV5-1 to TRBJ2-1; weak D call: TRBD2 (6 bases). Trimming shortened V by 4 bases and J by 6 bases, and 32 bases separated the two germline ends. The germline gives CDR1 SGHRS, CDR2 YFSETQ. The CDR3 sequence is 20 residues long. CDR3 DNA: TGCGCCAGCAGCGCCCCCATCCAGCGGGCTCAAATTACTTTGGCCAATGAGCAGTTCTTC. Translated, it gives CASSAPIQRAQITLANEQFF.

The chain joins TRBV5-1 to TRBJ2-2; no firm D call. V was pared by 0 bases and J by 4 bases, with 13 bases between. Germline-derived CDR1 and CDR2 are SGHRS and YFSETQ. The CDR3 has 16 residues. Here the CDR3 reads CASSLVELLGTGELFF. DNA for the CDR3: TGCGCCAGCAGCTTGGTTGAACTATTGGGCACCGGGGAGCTGTTTTTT.

The J gene is TRBJ1-5, the V gene TRBV12-3 or TRBV12-4; D ambiguous. This CDR3 contains 13 residues. Trimming cost V 3 bases and J 4 bases, with 7 bases left between them. The CDR3 DNA reads as TGTGCCAGCAGTTTGTGGTTTAATCAGCCCCAGCATTTT. This translates into CASSLWFNQPQHF.

This clonotype was observed a handful of times. The rearrangement joins TRBV5-1 to TRBJ1-1; 8 nucleotides line up with TRBD1. Germline V gene data show CDR1 as SGHRS and CDR2 as YFSETQ. This CDR3 contains 14 residues. V shed 3 bases, J shed 5 bases, and the junction held 6 bases outside the gene matches. This chain's CDR3 is CASSSTGVGTEAFF. CDR3 in DNA: TGCGCCAGCAGCTCGACAGGGGTAGGGACTGAAGCTTTCTTT. Using reference TRBV5-1 and TRBJ1-1 for the parts outside the CDR3, the full variable domain is KAGVTQTPRYLIKTRGQQVTLSCSPISGHRSVSWYQQTPGQGLQFLFEYFSETQRNKGNFPGRFSGRQFSNSRSEMNVSTLELGDSALYLCASSSTGVGTEAFFGQGTRLTVV.

The rearrangement links TRBV7-8 to TRBJ2-6; D is undetermined. The CDR3 consists of 13 residues. CDR1 and CDR2 from the germline V gene are SGHVS and FQNEAQ. Trimming stripped 7 bases from V and 4 bases from J, with 8 bases between. The CDR3 loop reads CASTLGGANVLTF. The CDR3 nucleotides read TGTGCCAGCACCCTAGGGGGGGCCAACGTCCTGACTTTC.

This clonotype was picked up a small number of times. The chain employs TRBV20-1 and TRBJ2-3; 10 positions match TRBD1. CDR1 is DFQATT, CDR2 SNEGSKA, per germline (reference sequence). The trim removed 4 bases at V and 7 bases at J, leaving 8 bases unmatched. This CDR3 is 14 amino acids long. This chain's CDR3 is CSATRTGGAYTQYF. CDR3 sequence (DNA): TGCAGTGCTACCCGGACAGGGGGTGCCTATACGCAGTATTTT.

This clonotype was observed a handful of times. The V and J genes are TRBV19 and TRBJ2-7; perhaps TRBD2 as D (6 bases). CDR3 size: 14 residues. V dropped 4 bases and J dropped 3 bases, with 13 bases sitting between them. Germline CDR1 is LNHDA and CDR2 is SQIVND (reference sequence). The DNA for the CDR3 is TGTGCCAGTAGTACGGGACTCACTATCTACGAGCAGTACTTC. Its protein is CASSTGLTIYEQYF.

The genes are TRBV6-1 and TRBJ2-3, with TRBD1 identical over 7 bases. This CDR3 is 14 amino acids long. Per the germline V gene, CDR1 is MNHNS and CDR2 is SASEGT. The V segment lost 6 bases and the J segment 3 bases; nucleotides outside the gene matches: 6. The DNA for the CDR3 is TGTGCCAGCAGGGATCGGGACAGTACAGATACGCAGTATTTT. Translation gives CASRDRDSTDTQYF.

This clonotype was found a few times. V and J are TRBV19 and TRBJ2-2; D call uncertain. The CDR3 is 13 amino acids. V lost 8 bases and J lost 2, with 9 bases in between. Germline V lookup: CDR1 LNHDA, CDR2 SQIVND (reference sequence). The DNA of the CDR3 is TGTGCCAGTGGGATGGGAAACACCGGGGAGCTGTTTTTT. It specifies CASGMGNTGELFF.

The chain is built from TRBV6-6 and TRBJ1-5; possible D gene TRBD1, 5 bases. Trimming pared 5 bases from V and 0 bases from J, leaving 11 bases between. This CDR3 region has 15 residues. Germline-derived CDR1 and CDR2 are MNHNY and SVGAGI (reference sequence). CDR3 sequence: CASSPGGTSNQPQHF. CDR3 nucleotides: TGTGCCAGCAGTCCCGGGGGGACTAGCAATCAGCCCCAGCATTTT.

This sequence joins TRBV3-1 and TRBJ2-4; D gene ambiguous. The CDR3 totals 15 residues. Trimming stripped 1 base from V and 0 bases from J, with 7 bases between. Germline V CDR1 and CDR2: LGHDT, YNNKEL (reference sequence). The CDR3 DNA sequence: TGTGCCAGCAGCCAAGTAGGTTTAGCCAAAAACATTCAGTACTTC. This gives the protein CASSQVGLAKNIQYF.

Only a few counts were recorded for this clonotype. The chain couples TRBV5-4 to TRBJ2-7, with 7 bases fitting TRBD2. Germline trimming cut 5 bases from V and 1 base from J; bases unmatched to any gene: 3. The CDR3 totals 13 residues. Germline V gene lookup returns CDR1 SGHNT and CDR2 YYREEE (reference sequence). The CDR3, as DNA: TGTGCCAGCAGGAACGGGGGGTCCTACGAGCAGTACTTC. Amino acids: CASRNGGSYEQYF. Using reference TRBV5-4 and TRBJ2-7 for the parts outside the CDR3, the full variable domain is ETGVTQSPTHLIKTRGQQVTLRCSSQSGHNTVSWYQQALGQGPQFIFQYYREEENGRGNFPPRFSGLQFPNYSSELNVNALELDDSALYLCASRNGGSYEQYFGPGTRLTVT.

This clonotype was seen many times. The chain links TRBV6-6 to TRBJ2-3; D possibly corresponds to TRBD2 (6 bases). The CDR3 consists of 14 residues. With 5 bases removed from V and 7 bases from J, the gap between germline ends came to 16 bases. In germline, CDR1 is MNHNY, CDR2 SVGAGI (reference sequence). CDR3 nucleotides: TGTGCCAGCAGTCAGCGGGTCGCAGGGAATACGCAGTATTTT. Translation gives CASSQRVAGNTQYF.

The chain recombines TRBV2 with TRBJ2-5; 9 bases line up with TRBD1. This CDR3 spans 13 amino acids. J lost 4 bases, V lost 6 bases, and 3 bases had no gene match. Germline CDR1 is SNHLY and CDR2 is FYNNEI. The CDR3 reads CASSGQGRETQYF. The CDR3 DNA reads TGTGCCAGCAGCGGACAGGGGCGAGAGACCCAGTACTTC.

The V gene is TRBV9, the J gene TRBJ2-2, with D uncertain. The V gene's germline CDR1 is SGDLS and CDR2 YYNGEE. This CDR3 contains 13 residues. V was trimmed by 0 bases and J by 6 bases, leaving 6 bases between them. CDR3 sequence (DNA): TGTGCCAGCAGCGTAGCGTTGGCCGGGGAGCTGTTTTTT. As protein: CASSVALAGELFF.

This clonotype was detected ten times or more. V is TRBV11-2 and J is TRBJ1-4; D is unclear. Germline assignment: CDR1 SGHAT and CDR2 FQNNGV. With 7 bases removed from V and 4 bases from J, the gap between germline ends came to 16 bases. This CDR3 spans 15 amino acids. DNA for the CDR3: TGTGCCAGCACTAGATTAGGAGGGCATAATGAAAAACTGTTTTTT. It codes for CASTRLGGHNEKLFF.

The chain couples TRBV7-9 to TRBJ2-7; D call uncertain. The V end lost 5 bases, the J end lost 7 bases, and 12 bases lay between the germline ends. Looked up from germline, CDR1 is SEHNR and CDR2 is FQNEAQ (reference sequence). The CDR3 covers 12 residues. The CDR3 nucleotides read TGTGCCAGCAGCAACTGGGCTGGGGAGCAGTACTTC. It yields the protein CASSNWAGEQYF.

This clonotype was observed a handful of times. The DNA of the CDR3 is TGTGCCAGCAGCTTAGGCGGGAGGGGGTACGAGCAGTACTTC. The encoded protein is CASSLGGRGYEQYF. This chain joins TRBV7-2 and TRBJ2-7; 9 positions agree with TRBD2. V shed 1 base and J 4 bases; nucleotides not matched to a gene: 2. This CDR3 is built from 14 residues. Germline values: CDR1 SGHTA, CDR2 FQGNSA.

This clonotype came up a few times. The rearrangement uses TRBV5-1 and TRBJ2-3; D gene ambiguous. Per germline, CDR1 SGHRS and CDR2 YFSETQ. V lost 0 bases to trimming and J lost 0 bases, with 8 bases between them. The CDR3 consists of 15 residues. Here the CDR3 DNA reads TGCGCCAGCAGCTTGGCCGGAATTAGCACAGATACGCAGTATTTT. This gives the protein CASSLAGISTDTQYF.

In this sample, this clonotype turned up a few times. The rearrangement links TRBV6-5 to TRBJ1-6, with D possibly matching TRBD1 (5 bases). The germline V gene has CDR1 MNHEY and CDR2 SVGAGI. The CDR3 runs 13 residues. V was pared by 3 bases and J by 10 bases, with 10 bases between. The CDR3 here is CASSYERDSPLHF. DNA for the CDR3: TGTGCCAGCAGTTATGAACGGGACTCACCCCTCCACTTT.

This clonotype was seen a handful of times. The chain couples TRBV28 to TRBJ1-1; D possibly corresponds to TRBD1 (5 bases). Germline V gene sequence: CDR1 MDHEN, CDR2 SYDVKM. CDR3 length equals 11 residues. V gave up 2 bases and J gave up 10 bases, with 8 bases separating them. CDR3 in amino acids: CASSLGGVAFF. As DNA, the CDR3 is TGTGCCAGCAGTTTAGGGGGGGTAGCTTTCTTT.

This clonotype was detected many times. The V gene is TRBV27, the J gene TRBJ1-5; D is unresolved. This CDR3 is built from 15 residues. Germline V gene sequence: CDR1 MNHEY, CDR2 SMNVEV (reference sequence). V shed 3 bases and J shed 0 bases, with 9 bases lying between them. The CDR3 nucleotides read TGTGCCAGCAGTTTTATTGGCAATAGCAATCAGCCCCAGCATTTT. Encoded protein: CASSFIGNSNQPQHF.

The table lists this clonotype with many counts. This chain joins TRBV2 and TRBJ2-1; unclear D gene. This CDR3 has 13 residues. Germline CDR1 reads SNHLY; CDR2 reads FYNNEI. The V and J ends lost 11 bases and 8 bases respectively, with 19 bases between them. Here the CDR3 reads CAPTMGRGDEQFF. The CDR3 DNA is TGTGCCCCCACGATGGGCCGCGGTGATGAGCAGTTCTTC.